Presented here are 7 T cell receptor beta chains from one specimen sequenced in a study of shared clonotypes between healthy human individuals. Clones were read by immunoSEQ multiplex PCR, and TCRdb kept only the in-frame ones, dropping some. The sample lists roughly 330,000 clones, 74% occurring once. Sample: memory CD4+ T cells sorted from blood. Sample subset: CD45RA-negative fraction. These TCRs come from a man aged 30 to 39 in good health.

The chain has TRBV20-1 and TRBJ2-7; the D is unclear. Germline lookup yields CDR1 DFQATT and CDR2 SNEGSKA (reference sequence). Trimming stripped 1 base from V and 6 bases from J, with 7 bases between. This CDR3 spans 11 amino acids. CDR3 in DNA: TGCAGTGCTAGAGCCCCTGCCGAGCAGTACTTC. Translating it yields CSARAPAEQYF.

To note about this clone: Different DNA sequences within this sample yield the same CDR3. V and J are TRBV2 and TRBJ1-5, with D hard to call. This CDR3 region has 11 residues. Germline V gives CDR1 SNHLY, CDR2 FYNNEI. V was pared by 4 bases and J by 5 bases, with 3 bases between. The CDR3 DNA reads as TGTGCCAGCAGTGGGGATCAGCCCCAGCATTTT. Its translation is CASSGDQPQHF.

The chain is built from TRBV5-1 and TRBJ1-1; D gene uncertain. Germline V gives CDR1 SGHRS, CDR2 YFSETQ. Deletions cut 4 bases from V and 1 base from J, with 11 bases between. This CDR3 region has 14 residues. CDR3: CASSHFDKNTEAFF. CDR3 bases: TGCGCCAGCAGCCACTTTGACAAGAACACTGAAGCTTTCTTT.

This clone was counted a few times. The chain uses TRBV6-5 and TRBJ2-3; TRBD2 might be the D (5 bases). This CDR3 is built from 11 residues. Trimming cost V 7 bases and J 4 bases, with 6 bases left between them. CDR1 is MNHEY, CDR2 SVGAGI, per germline. CDR3 residues: CASKAADTQYF. The CDR3 DNA reads as TGTGCCAGCAAAGCGGCAGATACGCAGTATTTT.

The V gene is TRBV10-2, the J gene TRBJ2-2, with a tentative D call TRBD1 (5 bases). V lost 0 bases and J lost 3, with 8 bases in between. The germline V gene encodes CDR1 WSHSY and CDR2 SAAADI. The CDR3 covers 15 residues. Here the CDR3 DNA reads TGCGCCAGCAGTGAGTCTACAGGTTACACCGGGGAGCTGTTTTTT. Amino acids: CASSESTGYTGELFF.

The J gene is TRBJ1-4, the V gene TRBV7-7; TRBD1 is a possible D gene (5 bases). The CDR3 spans 14 residues. Germline V CDR1 and CDR2: SSHAT, FNYEAQ (reference sequence). V lost 1 base and J 4 bases, leaving 7 bases between the germline ends. The CDR3 region has the DNA TGTGCCAGCAGCTTAGGGGGACTTAATGAAAAACTGTTTTTT. This translates into CASSLGGLNEKLFF.

This clone has just a few counts. The chain is built from TRBV5-5 and TRBJ2-4; 8 positions agree with TRBD1. CDR3 length: 15 amino acids. The J segment lost 2 bases and the V segment lost 4 bases, leaving 5 bases of the junction unmatched. Looked up from germline, CDR1 is SGHKS and CDR2 is YYEKEE (reference sequence). The CDR3 loop is CASSETGVTKNIQYF. The CDR3 DNA is TGTGCCAGCAGCGAGACAGGGGTAACCAAAAACATTCAGTACTTC.